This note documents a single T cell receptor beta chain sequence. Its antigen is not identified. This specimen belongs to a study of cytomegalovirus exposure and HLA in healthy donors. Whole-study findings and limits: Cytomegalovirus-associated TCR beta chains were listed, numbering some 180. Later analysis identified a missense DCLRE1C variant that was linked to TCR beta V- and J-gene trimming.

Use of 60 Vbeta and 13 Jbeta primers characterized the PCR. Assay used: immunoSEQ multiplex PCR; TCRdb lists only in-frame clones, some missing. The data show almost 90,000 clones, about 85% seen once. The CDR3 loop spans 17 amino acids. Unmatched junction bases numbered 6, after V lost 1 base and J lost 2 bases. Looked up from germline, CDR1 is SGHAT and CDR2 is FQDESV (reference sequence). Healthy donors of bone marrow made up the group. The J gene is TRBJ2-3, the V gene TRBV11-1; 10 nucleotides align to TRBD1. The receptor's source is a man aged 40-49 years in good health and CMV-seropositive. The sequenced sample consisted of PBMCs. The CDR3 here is CASSLGTGTGVTDTQYF. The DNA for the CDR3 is TGTGCCAGCAGCTTAGGAACCGGGACAGGGGTCACAGATACGCAGTATTTT.